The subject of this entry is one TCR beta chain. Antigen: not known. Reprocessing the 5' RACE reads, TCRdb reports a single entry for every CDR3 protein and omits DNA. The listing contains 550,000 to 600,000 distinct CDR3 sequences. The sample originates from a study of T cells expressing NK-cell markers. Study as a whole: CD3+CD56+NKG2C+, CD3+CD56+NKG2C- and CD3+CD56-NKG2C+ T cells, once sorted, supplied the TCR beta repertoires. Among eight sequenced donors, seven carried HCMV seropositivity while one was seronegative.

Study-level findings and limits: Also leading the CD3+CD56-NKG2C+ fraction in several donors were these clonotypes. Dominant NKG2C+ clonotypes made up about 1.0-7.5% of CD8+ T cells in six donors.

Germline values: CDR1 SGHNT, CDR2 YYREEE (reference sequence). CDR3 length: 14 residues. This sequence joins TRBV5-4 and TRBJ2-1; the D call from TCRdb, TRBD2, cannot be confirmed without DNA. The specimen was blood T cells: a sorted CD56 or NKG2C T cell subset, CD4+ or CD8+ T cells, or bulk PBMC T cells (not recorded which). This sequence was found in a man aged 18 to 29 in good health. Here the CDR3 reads CASSLDSGHNEQFF.